This T cell receptor (beta chain) was profiled in a study of blood T cell repertoires in COVID-19. Study-level information: T cells, B-cell-depleted T cells, or PBMCs provided the cDNA or gDNA that served as material.

This clone was seen a handful of times. The data were produced by immunoSEQ multiplex PCR, yet TCRdb's version contains in-frame clones alone and is incomplete. The sample shows around 270,000 clones, 80% to 90% of them seen only once. This CDR3 is built from 15 residues. The germline CDR1 and CDR2 sequences are MNHEY and SMNVEV (reference sequence). The V gene lost 0 bases and the J gene lost 0 bases, with 6 bases spanning the gap. This rearrangement joins TRBV27 to TRBJ2-1; D remains ambiguous. The sequence derives from a middle-aged woman who had been exposed to COVID-19. The sequenced sample was PBMCs or T cells enriched from blood (not recorded which). CDR3 bases: TGTGCCAGCAGTTTATCTAGGAGCTCCTACAATGAGCAGTTCTTC. This translates into CASSLSRSSYNEQFF.